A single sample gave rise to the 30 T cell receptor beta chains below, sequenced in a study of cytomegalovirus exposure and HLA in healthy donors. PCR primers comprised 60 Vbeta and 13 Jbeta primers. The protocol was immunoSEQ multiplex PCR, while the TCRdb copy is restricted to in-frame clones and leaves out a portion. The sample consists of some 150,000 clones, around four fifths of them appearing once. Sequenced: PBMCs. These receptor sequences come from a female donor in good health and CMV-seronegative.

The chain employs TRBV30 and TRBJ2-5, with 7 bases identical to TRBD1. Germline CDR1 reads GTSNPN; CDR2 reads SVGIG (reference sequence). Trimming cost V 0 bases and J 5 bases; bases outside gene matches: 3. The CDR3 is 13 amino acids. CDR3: CAWSVNRGETQYF. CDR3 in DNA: TGTGCCTGGAGTGTAAACAGGGGCGAGACCCAGTACTTC.

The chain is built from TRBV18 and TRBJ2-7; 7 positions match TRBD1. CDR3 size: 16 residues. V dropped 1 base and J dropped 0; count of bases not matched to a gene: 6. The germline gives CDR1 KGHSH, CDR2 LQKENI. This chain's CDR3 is CASSPQRDSVSYEQYF. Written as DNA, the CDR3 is TGTGCCAGCTCACCACAGAGGGACAGCGTCTCCTACGAGCAGTACTTC. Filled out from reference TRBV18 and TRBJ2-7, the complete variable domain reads NAGVMQNPRHLVRRRGQEARLRCSPMKGHSHVYWYRQLPEEGLKFMVYLQKENIIDESGMPKERFSAEFPKEGPSILRIQQVVRGDSAAYFCASSPQRDSVSYEQYFGPGTRLTVT.

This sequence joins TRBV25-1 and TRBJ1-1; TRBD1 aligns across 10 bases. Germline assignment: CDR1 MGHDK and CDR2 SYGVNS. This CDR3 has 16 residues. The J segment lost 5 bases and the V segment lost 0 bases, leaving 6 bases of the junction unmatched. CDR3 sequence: CASSEYFGTGVTEAFF. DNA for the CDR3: TGTGCCAGCAGTGAATATTTCGGGACAGGGGTGACTGAAGCTTTCTTT.

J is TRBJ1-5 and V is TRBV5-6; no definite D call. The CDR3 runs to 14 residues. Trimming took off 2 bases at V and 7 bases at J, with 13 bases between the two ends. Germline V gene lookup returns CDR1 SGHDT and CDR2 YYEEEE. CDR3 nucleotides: TGTGCCAGCAGCTTTTGGGAAACGGGGCAGCCCCAGCATTTT. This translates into CASSFWETGQPQHF.

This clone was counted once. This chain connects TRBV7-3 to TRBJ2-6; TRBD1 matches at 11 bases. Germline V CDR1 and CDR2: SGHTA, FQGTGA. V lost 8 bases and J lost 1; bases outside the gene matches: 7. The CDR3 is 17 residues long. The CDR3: CASVDRDRGSGANVLTF. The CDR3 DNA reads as TGTGCCAGCGTTGACCGGGACAGGGGGTCTGGGGCCAACGTCCTGACTTTC.

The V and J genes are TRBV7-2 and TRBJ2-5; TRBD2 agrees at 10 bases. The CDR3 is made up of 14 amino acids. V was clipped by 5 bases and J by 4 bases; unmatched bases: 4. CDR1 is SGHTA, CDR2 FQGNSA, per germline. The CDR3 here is CASSVTSGAETQYF. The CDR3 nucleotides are TGTGCCAGCAGCGTTACTAGCGGGGCAGAGACCCAGTACTTC.

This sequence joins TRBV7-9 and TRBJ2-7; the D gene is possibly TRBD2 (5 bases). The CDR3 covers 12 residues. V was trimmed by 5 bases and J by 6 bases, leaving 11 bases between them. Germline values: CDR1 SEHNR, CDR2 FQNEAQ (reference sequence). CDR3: CASSRGPSEQYF. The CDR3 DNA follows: TGTGCCAGCAGCCGAGGGCCGAGCGAGCAGTACTTC.

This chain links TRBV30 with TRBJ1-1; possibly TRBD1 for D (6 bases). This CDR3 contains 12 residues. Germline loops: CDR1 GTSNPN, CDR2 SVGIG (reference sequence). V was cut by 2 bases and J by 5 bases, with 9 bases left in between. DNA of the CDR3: TGTGCCTGGAGTTACAGGGTTACTGAAGCTTTCTTT. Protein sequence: CAWSYRVTEAFF.

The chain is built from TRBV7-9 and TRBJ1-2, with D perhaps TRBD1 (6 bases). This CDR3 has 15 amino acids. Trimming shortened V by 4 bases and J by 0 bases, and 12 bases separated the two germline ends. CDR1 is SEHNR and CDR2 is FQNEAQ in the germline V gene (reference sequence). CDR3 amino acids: CASSSWDTSNYGYTF. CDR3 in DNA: TGTGCCAGCAGCTCGTGGGACACATCTAACTATGGCTACACCTTC.

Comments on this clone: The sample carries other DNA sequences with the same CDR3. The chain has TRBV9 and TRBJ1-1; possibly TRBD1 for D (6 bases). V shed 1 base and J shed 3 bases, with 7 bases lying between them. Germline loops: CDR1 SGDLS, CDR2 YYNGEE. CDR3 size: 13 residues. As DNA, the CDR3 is TGTGCCAGCAGCGTATCAGGGGACACTGAAGCTTTCTTT. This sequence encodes CASSVSGDTEAFF.

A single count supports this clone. CDR3 DNA sequence: TGTGCCAGCAGCTTAGATAGCGGGACGTACGAGCAGTACTTC. Amino acid sequence: CASSLDSGTYEQYF. The chain joins TRBV7-3 to TRBJ2-7, with 8 bases aligning to TRBD2. Looked up from germline, CDR1 is SGHTA and CDR2 is FQGTGA. V was clipped by 2 bases and J by 4 bases; unmatched bases: 4. CDR3 size: 14 residues.

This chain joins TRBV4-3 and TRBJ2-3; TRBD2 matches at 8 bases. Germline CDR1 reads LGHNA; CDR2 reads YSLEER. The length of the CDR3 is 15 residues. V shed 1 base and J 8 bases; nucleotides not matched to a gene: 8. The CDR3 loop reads CASSQAGGAVGTQYF. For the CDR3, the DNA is TGCGCCAGCAGCCAAGCCGGGGGGGCGGTGGGTACGCAGTATTTT.

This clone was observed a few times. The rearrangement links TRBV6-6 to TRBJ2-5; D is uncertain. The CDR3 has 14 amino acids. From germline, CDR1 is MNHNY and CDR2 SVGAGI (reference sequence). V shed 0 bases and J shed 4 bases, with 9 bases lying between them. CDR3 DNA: TGTGCCAGCAGTTACTCTGACGGCGGAGAGACCCAGTACTTC. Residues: CASSYSDGGETQYF.

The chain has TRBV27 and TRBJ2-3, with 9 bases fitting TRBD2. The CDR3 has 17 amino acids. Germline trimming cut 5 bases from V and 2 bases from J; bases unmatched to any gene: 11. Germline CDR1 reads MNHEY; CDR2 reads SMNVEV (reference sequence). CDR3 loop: CASSPRGTSSLTDTQYF. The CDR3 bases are TGTGCCAGCAGTCCGAGGGGGACTAGCAGTCTCACAGATACGCAGTATTTT.

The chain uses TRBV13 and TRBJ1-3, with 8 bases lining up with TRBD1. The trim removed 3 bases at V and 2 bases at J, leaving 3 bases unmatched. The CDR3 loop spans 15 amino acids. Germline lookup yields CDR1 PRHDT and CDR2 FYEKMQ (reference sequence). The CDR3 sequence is CASSFGTGAGNTIYF. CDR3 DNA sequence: TGTGCCAGCAGCTTCGGGACAGGAGCTGGAAACACCATATATTTT.

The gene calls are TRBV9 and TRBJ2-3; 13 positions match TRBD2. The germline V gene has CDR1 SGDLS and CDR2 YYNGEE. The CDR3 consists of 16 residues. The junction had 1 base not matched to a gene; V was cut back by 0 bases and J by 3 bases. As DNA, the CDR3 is TGTGCCAGCAGCGTAGGGACTAGCGGGAGAACAGATACGCAGTATTTT. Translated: CASSVGTSGRTDTQYF. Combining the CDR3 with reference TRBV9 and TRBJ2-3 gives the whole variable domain DSGVTQTPKHLITATGQRVTLRCSPRSGDLSVYWYQQSLDQGLQFLIQYYNGEERAKGNILERFSAQQFPDLHSELNLSSLELGDSALYFCASSVGTSGRTDTQYFGPGTRLTVL.

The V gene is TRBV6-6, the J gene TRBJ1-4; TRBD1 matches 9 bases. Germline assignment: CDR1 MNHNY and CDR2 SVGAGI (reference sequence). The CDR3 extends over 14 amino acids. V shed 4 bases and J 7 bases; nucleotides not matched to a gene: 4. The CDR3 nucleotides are TGTGCCAGCAGTTGGGGACAGGGAGGTGAAAAACTGTTTTTT. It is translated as CASSWGQGGEKLFF.

CDR3 bases: TGTGCCAGCAGCTTAAGGCGACTAGCGGATACACAAGAGACCCAGTACTTC. It specifies CASSLRRLADTQETQYF. V gene TRBV7-9 combines with J gene TRBJ2-5; 9 nucleotides align to TRBD2. V lost 2 bases to trimming and J lost 2 bases; unmatched junction nucleotides: 9. The CDR3 has 17 amino acids. Germline V gene lookup returns CDR1 SEHNR and CDR2 FQNEAQ (reference sequence).

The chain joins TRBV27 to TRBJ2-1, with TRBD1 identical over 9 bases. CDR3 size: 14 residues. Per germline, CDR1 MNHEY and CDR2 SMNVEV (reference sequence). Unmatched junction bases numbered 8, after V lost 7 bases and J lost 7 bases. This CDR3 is CASTLQGAKNEQFF. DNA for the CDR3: TGTGCCAGCACCCTACAGGGGGCTAAGAATGAGCAGTTCTTC.

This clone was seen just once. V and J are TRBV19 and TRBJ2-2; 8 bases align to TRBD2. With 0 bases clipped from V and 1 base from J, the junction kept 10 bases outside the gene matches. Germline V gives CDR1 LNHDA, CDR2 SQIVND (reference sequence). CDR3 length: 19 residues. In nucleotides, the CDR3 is TGTGCCAGTAGTATAGATCTCGAGACTAGCGTTATGAACACCGGGGAGCTGTTTTTT. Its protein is CASSIDLETSVMNTGELFF.

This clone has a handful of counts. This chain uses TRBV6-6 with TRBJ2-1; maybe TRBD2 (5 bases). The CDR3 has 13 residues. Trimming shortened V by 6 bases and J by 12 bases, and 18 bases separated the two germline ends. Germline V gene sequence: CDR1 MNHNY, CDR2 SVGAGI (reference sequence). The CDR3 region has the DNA TGTGCCAGCAGGCCCCGGAGCGGCCATGGGCAGTTCTTC. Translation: CASRPRSGHGQFF.

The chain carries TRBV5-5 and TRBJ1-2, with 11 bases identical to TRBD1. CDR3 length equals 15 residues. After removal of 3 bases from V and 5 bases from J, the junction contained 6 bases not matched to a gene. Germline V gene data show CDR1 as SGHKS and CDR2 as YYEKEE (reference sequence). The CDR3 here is CASSSGTGGLYGYTF. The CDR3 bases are TGTGCCAGCAGCTCGGGGACAGGGGGTCTTTATGGCTACACCTTC.

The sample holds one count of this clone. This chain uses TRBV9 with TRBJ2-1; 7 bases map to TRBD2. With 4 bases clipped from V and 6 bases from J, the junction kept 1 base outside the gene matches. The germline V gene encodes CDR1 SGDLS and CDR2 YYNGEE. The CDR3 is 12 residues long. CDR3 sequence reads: CASSPGGNEQFF. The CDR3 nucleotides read TGTGCCAGCAGCCCGGGGGGCAATGAGCAGTTCTTC.

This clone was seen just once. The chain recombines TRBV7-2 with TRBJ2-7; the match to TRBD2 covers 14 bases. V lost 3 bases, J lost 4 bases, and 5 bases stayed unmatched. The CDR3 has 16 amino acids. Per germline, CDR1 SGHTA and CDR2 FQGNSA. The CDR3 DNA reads TGTGCCAGCAGCTTTAGACTAGCGGGGGGGCGTTACGAGCAGTACTTC. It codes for CASSFRLAGGRYEQYF. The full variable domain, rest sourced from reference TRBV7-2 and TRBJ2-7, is GAGVSQSPSNKVTEKGKDVELRCDPISGHTALYWYRQSLGQGLEFLIYFQGNSAPDKSGLPSDRFSAERTGGSVSTLTIQRTQQEDSAVYLCASSFRLAGGRYEQYFGPGTRLTVT.

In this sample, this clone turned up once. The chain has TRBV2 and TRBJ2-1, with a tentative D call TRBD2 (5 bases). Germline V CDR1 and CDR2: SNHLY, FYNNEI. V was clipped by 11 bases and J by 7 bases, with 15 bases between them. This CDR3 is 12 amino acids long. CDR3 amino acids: CAGGVMANEQFF. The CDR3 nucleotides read TGTGCCGGAGGAGTAATGGCGAATGAGCAGTTCTTC.

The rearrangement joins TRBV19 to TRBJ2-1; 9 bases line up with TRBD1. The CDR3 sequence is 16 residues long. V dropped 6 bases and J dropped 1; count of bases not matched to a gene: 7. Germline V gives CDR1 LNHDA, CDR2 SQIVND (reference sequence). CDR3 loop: CASSLQGANSYNEQFF. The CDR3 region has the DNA TGTGCCAGTAGCCTACAGGGGGCCAATTCCTACAATGAGCAGTTCTTC.

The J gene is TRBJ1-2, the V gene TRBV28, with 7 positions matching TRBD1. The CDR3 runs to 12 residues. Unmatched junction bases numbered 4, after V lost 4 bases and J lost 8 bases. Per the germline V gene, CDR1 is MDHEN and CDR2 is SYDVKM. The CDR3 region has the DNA TGTGCCAGCAGTTCCGGGACAGACGGCTACACCTTC. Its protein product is CASSSGTDGYTF.

For the CDR3, the DNA is TGTGCCAGCAGCTTAGTGCAGGGTGGCAACGAGCAGTACTTC. It codes for CASSLVQGGNEQYF. The rearrangement links TRBV11-2 to TRBJ2-7; D possibly corresponds to TRBD1 (5 bases). The germline V gene has CDR1 SGHAT and CDR2 FQNNGV. The ends were cut back, 1 base at V and 5 bases at J, with 12 bases in the middle. The length of the CDR3 is 14 residues.

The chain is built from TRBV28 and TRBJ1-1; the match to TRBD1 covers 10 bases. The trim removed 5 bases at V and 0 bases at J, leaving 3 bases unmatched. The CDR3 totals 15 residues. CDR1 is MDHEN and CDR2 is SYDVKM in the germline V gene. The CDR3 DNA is TGTGCCAGCAGTCCGGGACAGGGGTTGAACACTGAAGCTTTCTTT. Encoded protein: CASSPGQGLNTEAFF.

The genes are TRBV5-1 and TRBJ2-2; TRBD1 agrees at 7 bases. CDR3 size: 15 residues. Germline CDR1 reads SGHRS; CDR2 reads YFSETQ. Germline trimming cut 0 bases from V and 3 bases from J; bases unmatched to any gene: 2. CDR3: CASSLAGTDTGELFF. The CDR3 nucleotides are TGCGCCAGCAGCTTGGCCGGGACAGACACCGGGGAGCTGTTTTTT.